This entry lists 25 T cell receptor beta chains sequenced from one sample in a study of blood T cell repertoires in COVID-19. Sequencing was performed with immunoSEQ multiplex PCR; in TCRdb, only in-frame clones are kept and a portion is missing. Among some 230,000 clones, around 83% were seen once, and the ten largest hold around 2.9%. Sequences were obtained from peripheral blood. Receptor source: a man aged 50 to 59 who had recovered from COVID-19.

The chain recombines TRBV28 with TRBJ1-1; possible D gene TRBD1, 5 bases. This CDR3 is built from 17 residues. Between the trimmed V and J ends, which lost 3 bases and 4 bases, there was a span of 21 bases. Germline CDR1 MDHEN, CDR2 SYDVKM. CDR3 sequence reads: CASSFLRFAGLPTEAFF. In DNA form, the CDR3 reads TGTGCCAGCAGTTTCCTGAGGTTCGCAGGGCTCCCCACTGAAGCTTTCTTT.

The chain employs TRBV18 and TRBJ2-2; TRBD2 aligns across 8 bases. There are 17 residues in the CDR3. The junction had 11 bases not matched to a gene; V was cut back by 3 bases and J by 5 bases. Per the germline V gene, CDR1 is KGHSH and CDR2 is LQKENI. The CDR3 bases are TGTGCCAGCTCACCGGGTCCGGGACTAGTGTTGACCGGGGAGCTGTTTTTT. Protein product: CASSPGPGLVLTGELFF.

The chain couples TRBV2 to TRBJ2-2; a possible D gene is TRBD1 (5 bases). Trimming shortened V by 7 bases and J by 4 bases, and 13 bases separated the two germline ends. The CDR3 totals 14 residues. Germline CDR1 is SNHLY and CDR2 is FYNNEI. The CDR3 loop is CASNGHSGTGELFF. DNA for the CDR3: TGTGCCAGCAACGGACACTCGGGCACCGGGGAGCTGTTTTTT.

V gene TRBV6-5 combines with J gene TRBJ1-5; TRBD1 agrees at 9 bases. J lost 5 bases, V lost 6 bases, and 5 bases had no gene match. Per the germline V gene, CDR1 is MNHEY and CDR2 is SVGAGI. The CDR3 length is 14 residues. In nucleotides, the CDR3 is TGTGCCAGCAGGCCAGACAGGGGGGATCAGCCCCAGCATTTT. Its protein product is CASRPDRGDQPQHF.

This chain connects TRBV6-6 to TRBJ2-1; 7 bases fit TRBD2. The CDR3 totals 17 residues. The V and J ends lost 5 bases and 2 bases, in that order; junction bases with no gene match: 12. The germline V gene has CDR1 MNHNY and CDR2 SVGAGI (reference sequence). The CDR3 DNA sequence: TGTGCCAGCAGTCTTCTAGGGCGGGAGTACGCCTACAATGAGCAGTTCTTC. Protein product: CASSLLGREYAYNEQFF.

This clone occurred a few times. CDR3 DNA sequence: TGTGCCAGCAGGGCGGATGGAAACACCATATATTTT. Amino acid sequence: CASRADGNTIYF. The V call is TRBV2, the J call TRBJ1-3; D ambiguous. The ends were cut back, 6 bases at V and 3 bases at J, with 6 bases in the middle. The length of the CDR3 is 12 residues. Looked up from germline, CDR1 is SNHLY and CDR2 is FYNNEI. Drawing the rest from reference TRBV2 and TRBJ1-3, the complete variable domain is EPEVTQTPSHQVTQMGQEVILRCVPISNHLYFYWYRQILGQKVEFLVSFYNNEISEKSEIFDDQFSVERPDGSNFTLKIRSTKLEDSAMYFCASRADGNTIYFGEGSWLTVV.

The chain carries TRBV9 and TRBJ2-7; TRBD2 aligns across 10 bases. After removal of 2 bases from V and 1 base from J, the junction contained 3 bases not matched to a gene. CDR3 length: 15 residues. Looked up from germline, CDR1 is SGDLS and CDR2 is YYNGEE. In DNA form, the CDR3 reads TGTGCCAGCAGCGTGCAAGCGGGAGGGTCCTACGAGCAGTACTTC. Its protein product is CASSVQAGGSYEQYF.

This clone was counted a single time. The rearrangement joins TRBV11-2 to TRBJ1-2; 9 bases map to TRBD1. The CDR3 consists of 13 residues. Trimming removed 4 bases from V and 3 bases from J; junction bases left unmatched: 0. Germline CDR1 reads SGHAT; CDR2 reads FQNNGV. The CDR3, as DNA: TGTGCCAGCAGCTGGGACAGGGACTATGGCTACACCTTC. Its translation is CASSWDRDYGYTF.

The CDR3 is CASKTGTGNTEAFF. CDR3 DNA: TGTGCCAGCAAAACCGGGACAGGGAACACTGAAGCTTTCTTT. The chain carries TRBV27 and TRBJ1-1; 8 positions match TRBD1. V gave up 7 bases and J gave up 1 base; unmatched junction bases: 5. The CDR3 length is 14 residues. Per the germline V gene, CDR1 is MNHEY and CDR2 is SMNVEV (reference sequence).

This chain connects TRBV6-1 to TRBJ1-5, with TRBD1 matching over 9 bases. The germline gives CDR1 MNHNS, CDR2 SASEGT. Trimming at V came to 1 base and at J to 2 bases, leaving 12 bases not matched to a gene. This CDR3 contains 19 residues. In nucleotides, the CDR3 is TGTGCCAGCAGTGAAGACAGGGGGCGATCTGGACGTGGCAATCAGCCCCAGCATTTT. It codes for CASSEDRGRSGRGNQPQHF.

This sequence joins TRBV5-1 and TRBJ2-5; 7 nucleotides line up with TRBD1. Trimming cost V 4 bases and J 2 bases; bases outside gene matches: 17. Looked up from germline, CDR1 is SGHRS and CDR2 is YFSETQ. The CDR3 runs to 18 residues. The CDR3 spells CASSTGQVTFGTQETQYF. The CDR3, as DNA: TGCGCCAGCAGCACCGGACAGGTTACCTTTGGAACTCAAGAGACCCAGTACTTC.

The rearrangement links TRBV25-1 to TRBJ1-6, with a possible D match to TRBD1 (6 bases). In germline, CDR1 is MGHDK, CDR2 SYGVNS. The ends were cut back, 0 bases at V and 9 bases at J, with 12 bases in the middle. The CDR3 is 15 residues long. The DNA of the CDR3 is TGTGCCAGCAGTGAATACGCGGGGGCTGGTTCACCCCTCCACTTT. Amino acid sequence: CASSEYAGAGSPLHF.

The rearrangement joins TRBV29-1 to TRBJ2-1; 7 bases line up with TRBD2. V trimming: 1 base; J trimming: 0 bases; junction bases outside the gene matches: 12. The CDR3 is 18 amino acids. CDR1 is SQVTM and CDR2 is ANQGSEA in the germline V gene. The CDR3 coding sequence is TGCAGCGTTGAAGGCGAGCTAGCGGTGACAAGCTCCTACAATGAGCAGTTCTTC. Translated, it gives CSVEGELAVTSSYNEQFF.

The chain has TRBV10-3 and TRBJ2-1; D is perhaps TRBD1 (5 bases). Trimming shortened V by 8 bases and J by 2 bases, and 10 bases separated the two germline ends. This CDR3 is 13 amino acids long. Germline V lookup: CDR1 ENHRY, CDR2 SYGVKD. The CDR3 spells CAIGMTAYNEQFF. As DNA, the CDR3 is TGTGCCATCGGGATGACAGCCTACAATGAGCAGTTCTTC.

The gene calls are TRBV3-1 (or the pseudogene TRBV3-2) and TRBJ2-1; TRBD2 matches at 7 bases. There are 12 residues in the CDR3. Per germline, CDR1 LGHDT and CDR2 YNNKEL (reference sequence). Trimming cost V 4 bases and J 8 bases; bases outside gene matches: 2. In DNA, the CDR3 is TGTGCCAGCAGCCGCGGGGGATATGAGCAGTTCTTC. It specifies CASSRGGYEQFF.

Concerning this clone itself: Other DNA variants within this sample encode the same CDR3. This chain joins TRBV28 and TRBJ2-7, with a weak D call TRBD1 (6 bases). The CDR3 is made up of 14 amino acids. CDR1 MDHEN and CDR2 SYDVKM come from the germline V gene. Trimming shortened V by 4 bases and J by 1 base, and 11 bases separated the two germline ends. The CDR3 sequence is CASSSPGQSYEQYF. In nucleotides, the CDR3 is TGTGCCAGCAGTTCACCGGGACAATCCTACGAGCAGTACTTC.

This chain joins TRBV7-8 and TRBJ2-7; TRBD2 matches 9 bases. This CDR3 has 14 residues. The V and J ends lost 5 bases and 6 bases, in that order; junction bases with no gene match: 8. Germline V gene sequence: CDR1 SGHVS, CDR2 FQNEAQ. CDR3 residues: CASSPIAGVAEQYF. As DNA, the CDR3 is TGTGCCAGCAGCCCCATAGCGGGAGTGGCCGAGCAGTACTTC.

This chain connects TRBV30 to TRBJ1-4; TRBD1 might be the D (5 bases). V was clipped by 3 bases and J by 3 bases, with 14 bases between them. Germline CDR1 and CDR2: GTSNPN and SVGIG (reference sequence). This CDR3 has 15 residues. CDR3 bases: TGTGCCTGGAGGAACCAGGGTCTGGCTAATGAAAAACTGTTTTTT. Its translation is CAWRNQGLANEKLFF.

The CDR3 here is CASSLGLAGVVYEQYF. The CDR3 DNA sequence: TGTGCCAGCAGCTTAGGGCTAGCGGGAGTCGTCTACGAGCAGTACTTC. V and J are TRBV11-2 and TRBJ2-7; TRBD2 aligns across 10 bases. The CDR3 spans 16 residues. J lost 3 bases, V lost 1 base, and 6 bases had no gene match. Per germline, CDR1 SGHAT and CDR2 FQNNGV.

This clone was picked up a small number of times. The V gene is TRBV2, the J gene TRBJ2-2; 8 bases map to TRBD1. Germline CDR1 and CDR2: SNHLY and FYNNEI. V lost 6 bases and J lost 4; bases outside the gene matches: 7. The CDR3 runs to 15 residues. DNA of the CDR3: TGTGCCAGCAGGGCATTCACAGGGGGCACCGGGGAGCTGTTTTTT. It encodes CASRAFTGGTGELFF.

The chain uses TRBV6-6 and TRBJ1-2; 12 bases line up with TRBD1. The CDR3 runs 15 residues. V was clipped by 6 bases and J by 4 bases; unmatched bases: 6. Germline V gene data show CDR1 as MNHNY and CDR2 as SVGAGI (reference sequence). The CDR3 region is CASSEGTGGFYGYTF. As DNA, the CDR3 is TGTGCCAGCAGCGAAGGGACAGGGGGCTTCTATGGCTACACCTTC.

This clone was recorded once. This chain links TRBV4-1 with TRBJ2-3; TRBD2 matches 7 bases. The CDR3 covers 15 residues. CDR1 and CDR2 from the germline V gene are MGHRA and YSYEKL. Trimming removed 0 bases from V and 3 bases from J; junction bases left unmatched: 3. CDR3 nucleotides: TGCGCCAGCAGCCAAGACGGGGGGATTACAGATACGCAGTATTTT. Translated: CASSQDGGITDTQYF.

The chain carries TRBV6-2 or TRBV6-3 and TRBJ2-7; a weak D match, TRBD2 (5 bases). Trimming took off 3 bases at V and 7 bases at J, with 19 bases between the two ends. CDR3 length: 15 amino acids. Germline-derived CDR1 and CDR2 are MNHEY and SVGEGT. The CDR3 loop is CASSYPDYSQTEQYF. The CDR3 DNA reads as TGTGCCAGCAGTTATCCCGACTACTCCCAGACTGAGCAGTACTTC.

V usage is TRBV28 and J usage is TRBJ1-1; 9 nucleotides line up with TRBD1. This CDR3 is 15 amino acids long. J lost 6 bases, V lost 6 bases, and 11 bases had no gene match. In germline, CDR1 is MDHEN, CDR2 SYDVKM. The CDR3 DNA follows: TGTGCCAGCAGCGCCGAGACAGGGGGTAGTGCTGAAGCTTTCTTT. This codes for CASSAETGGSAEAFF.

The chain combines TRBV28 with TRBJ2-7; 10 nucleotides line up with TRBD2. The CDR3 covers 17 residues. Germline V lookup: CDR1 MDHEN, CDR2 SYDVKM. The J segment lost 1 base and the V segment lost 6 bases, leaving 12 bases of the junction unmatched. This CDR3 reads CASSTELAGRRSYEQYF. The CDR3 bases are TGTGCCAGCAGCACCGAACTAGCGGGAAGGCGGTCCTACGAGCAGTACTTC.